Listed below are T cell receptor beta chains from one sample, sequenced in a study of blood T cell repertoires in COVID-19. TCRdb's table, derived via immunoSEQ multiplex PCR, lists solely in-frame clones and lacks some. This sample has under 250,000 clones, with approximately 90% found just once. Sequenced sample: peripheral blood. The receptors come from a man between 18 and 35 years old with active or convalescent COVID-19. Both conserved end residues are part of each CDR3.

TRBV7-6,TRBJ1-6,CASRTGTDPNSPLHF
TRBV25-1,TRBJ2-5,CASSESRWEETQYF
TRBV4-3,TRBJ2-1,CASSQVAGGSYNEQFF
TRBV21-1,TRBJ1-4,CASTKLDRDKNEKLFF
TRBV7-2,TRBJ2-7,CASSPGPANSYEQYF
TRBV3-1/TRBV3-2,TRBJ2-2,CASSPQTGRTGELFF
TRBV7-8,TRBJ2-5,CASSGTGGARETQYF
TRBV4-3,TRBJ1-2,CASSQVGGLGGYTF
TRBV11-1,TRBJ2-5,CASSLPFDKAQETQYF
TRBV3-1/TRBV3-2,TRBJ2-5,CASSRGDETQYF
TRBV27,TRBJ2-7,CASSLVAGLREQYF
TRBV27,TRBJ2-7,CASSLSGGQGYEQYF
TRBV4-3,TRBJ1-1,CASSPAAQGMNTEAFF
TRBV7-2,TRBJ2-7,CASSRGLVPPEQYF
TRBV11-2,TRBJ2-7,CASSLMGPGTDYEQYF
TRBV2,TRBJ1-1,CASKKGTGNTEAFF
TRBV29-1,TRBJ2-1,CSVVAAYNEQFF
TRBV9,TRBJ1-3,CASSPKPGNTIYF
TRBV24-1,TRBJ2-5,CATSDPRTGAETQYF
TRBV5-6,TRBJ1-5,CASSTYGTADWSNQPQHF
TRBV3-1/TRBV3-2,TRBJ2-1,CASSQDLAEGYNEQFF
TRBV5-4,TRBJ1-6,CASSVGRGPGSPLHF
TRBV5-6,TRBJ2-7,CASSFDWTGGEQYF
TRBV19,TRBJ2-7,CASSIDPREGSSYEQYF
TRBV6-6,TRBJ1-2,CASTPGQGAHGYTF
TRBV28,TRBJ2-6,CASSWGQGTGANVLTF
TRBV5-5,TRBJ2-7,CASSVAVNYEQYF
TRBV5-1,TRBJ2-3,CASSKGSSGGVADTQYF
TRBV4-3,TRBJ2-3,CASSQDSGLASTDTQYF
TRBV18,TRBJ2-7,CASSQDSYEQYF
TRBV4-1,TRBJ1-5,CASSQDPQGSQPQHF
TRBV6-6,TRBJ1-6,CASSYATGTYNSPLHF
TRBV6-5,TRBJ1-4,CASRTGRMEVEKLFF
TRBV7-9,TRBJ2-3,CASSLGTSGAGDTQYF
TRBV10-3,TRBJ2-5,CAIRTGAETQYF
TRBV28,TRBJ1-6,CASRGGTVNSPLHF
TRBV15,TRBJ1-6,CATSRERDSLNSPLHF
TRBV9,TRBJ2-2,CASSVLPTTGELFF
TRBV9,TRBJ2-7,CASSVGLGLSGGPSYEQYF
TRBV14,TRBJ1-1,CASSRPTGTRNTEAFF
TRBV20-1,TRBJ2-7,CSASGGRAPYEQYF
TRBV7-9,TRBJ1-3,CASNRDSGNTIYF
TRBV7-8,TRBJ1-2,CASSLGPPRAGYGYTF
TRBV7-3,TRBJ2-6,CASSLTAARGLSSGANVLTF
TRBV7-2,TRBJ2-7,CASSLVGDEQYF
TRBV24-1,TRBJ2-1,CATSHLSSYNEQFF
TRBV4-3,TRBJ2-1,CASSQEDRGAEQFF